The 9 T cell receptor delta chains listed next were all sequenced from one sample in a study of gamma-delta T cells after stem cell transplantation (dated by TCRdb to 2015 to 2016). Library preparation was by RT-PCR. TCRdb lists the instrument as Illumina MiSeq. TCRdb reprocessed the public data with the CATT caller; entries with the same nucleotide sequence were combined afterwards. The sample table holds roughly 14,000 delta-chain clones, of which 9.4% were seen once. Approximately 66% of the sample lies in the top ten. The sample taken for sequencing was gamma-delta T cells. These receptors were taken from a human donor. It is not recorded whose cells these are; they may come from a transplant donor.

Comments on this clone: Translating this DNA gives a protein that differs at residue 3 from the TCRdb one, which belongs to a much larger clone; a read error is likely, and the protein shown is this translation. J is TRDJ1 and V is TRDV2; 10 positions agree with TRDD3. The length of the CDR3 is 18 residues. Germline values: CDR1 GEAIGNYY, CDR2 EKD. The chain's CDR3 is CARDTVKGGYGRTDKLIF. The CDR3 nucleotides are TGTGCCCGTGACACCGTAAAGGGGGGATACGGGCGGACCGATAAACTCATCTTT.

This clone has only a few counts. The TCRdb protein, from a much larger clone, departs from this DNA's translation at residue 6, likely by read error; the protein shown derives from the DNA. The gene calls are TRDV2 and TRDJ1, with D hard to call. Trimming left V 0 bases short and J 2 bases short, with 15 bases between. The CDR3 length is 16 residues. The germline gives CDR1 GEAIGNYY, CDR2 EKD. In nucleotides, the CDR3 is TGTGCCTGTGACACCGCTAGCTACGGTAATACCGATAAACTCATCTTT. This translates into CACDTASYGNTDKLIF.

In its sample, this clone was seen once. This chain links TRAV29/DV5 with TRDJ1; 10 bases match TRDD3. Germline V gene data show CDR1 as NSMFDY and CDR2 as ISSIKDK. J gave up 2 bases and V 1 base, and 11 bases lay outside the gene matches. CDR3 size: 17 residues. CDR3 nucleotides: TGTGCAGCAAGCACGATCGTACGGGGGGATACGACCGATAAACTCATCTTT. As protein: CAASTIVRGDTTDKLIF.

Points on this clone: TCRdb has a much larger clone's protein, which differs at residue 13 from the translation of this DNA, likely because of a read error; what is shown is the protein translated from the DNA. V is TRDV2 and J is TRDJ3, with TRDD3 identical over 8 bases. Germline CDR1 and CDR2: GEAIGNYY and EKD. The CDR3 is made up of 20 amino acids. In DNA, the CDR3 is TGTGCCTGTGACTGGATGGTGGGGGATTCAAGCTCCTGTGACACCCGACAGATGTTTTTC. Encoded protein: CACDWMVGDSSSCDTRQMFF.

This clone was seen a handful of times. A read error is likely here: a far larger clone is one base away. The same CDR3 also results from other DNA sequences found in this sample. V gene TRDV2 combines with J gene TRDJ1, with 12 nucleotides matching TRDD3. The V and J ends lost 1 base and 0 bases, in that order; junction bases with no gene match: 17. CDR3 length: 21 residues. Germline V gene data show CDR1 as GEAIGNYY and CDR2 as EKD. Here the CDR3 reads CACDTVTGGYNGTSYTDKLIF. DNA of the CDR3: TGTGCCTGTGACACAGTCACTGGGGGATACAACGGGACTTCGTACACCGATAAACTCATCTTT.

This clone was seen only a few times. This DNA translates differently at residue 18 from the TCRdb protein, which is that of a much larger clone; a read error is likely, and the protein shown is the DNA's own translation. This chain's CDR3 is CALGELIPFSSPSSVGERDKLIF. The CDR3 bases are TGTGCTCTTGGGGAATTAATTCCCTTTAGTAGTCCTTCCTCGGTGGGGGAGCGCGATAAACTCATCTTT. The chain combines TRDV1 with TRDJ1; D possibly matches TRDD2 or TRDD3 (7 bases each). Germline-derived CDR1 and CDR2 are TSWWSYY and QGS. The ends were cut back, 2 bases at V and 4 bases at J, with 38 bases in the middle. The CDR3 consists of 23 residues.

As concerns this clone: This DNA's translation and the protein TCRdb lists, from a much larger clone, do not match at residue 10, likely due to a read error; the protein shown is translated from the DNA. This chain uses TRDV1 with TRDJ1; TRDD3 agrees at 8 bases. CDR1 is TSWWSYY, CDR2 QGS, per germline. The CDR3 is made up of 23 amino acids. CDR3 nucleotides: TGCGCTCTGCCAGGGGACGGCCCCCTGCTGACCATGGGGGATCCCATCGAGACCGATAAACTCATCTTT. This gives the protein CALPGDGPLLTMGDPIETDKLIF.

Comments on this clone: This is likely an artifact of a read error, given a far larger clone one base away. The identical CDR3 is also encoded by other nucleotide sequences in the sample. V gene TRDV2 combines with J gene TRDJ3; TRDD3 matches at 13 bases. Germline CDR1 GEAIGNYY, CDR2 EKD. This CDR3 comprises 19 residues. CDR3: CACDITGGYGSWDTRQMFF. DNA for the CDR3: TGTGCCTGTGATATAACTGGGGGATACGGTTCCTGGGACACCCGGCAGATGTTTTTC.

This clone counts as medium-sized. The same CDR3 arises from other DNA sequences in this sample as well. The chain employs TRDV2 and TRDJ1, with D possibly matching TRDD3 (6 bases). Germline loops: CDR1 GEAIGNYY, CDR2 EKD. CDR3 length: 13 amino acids. Trimming cost V 3 bases and J 5 bases, with 12 bases left between them. The CDR3: CACDAIGGDKLIF. CDR3 nucleotides: TGTGCCTGTGACGCTATCGGGGGAGATAAACTCATCTTT.